The 30 T cell receptor beta chains below all came from one sample that was sequenced in a study of T-cell reconstitution after alpha-beta-depleted transplantation in children. The authors prepared the TCRbeta library with unique molecular identifiers. Using its own MiXCR run on the PCR reads, TCRdb lists one record per CDR3 protein. Of hundreds of thousands of distinct CDR3 sequences in the sample, around 15% were seen once. Sample: PBMCs, mostly from graft donor cells, taken 360 days after TCRalphabeta/CD19-depleted stem cell transplant. These receptors all stem from a boy under two years old who had a stem cell transplant for Wiskott-Aldrich syndrome, so the T cells may come from the graft donor.

CDR3 in amino acids: CSARDVGNEKLFF. The CDR3 DNA reads as TGCAGTGCTAGAGATGTAGGGAATGAAAAACTGTTTTTT. This chain uses TRBV20-1 with TRBJ1-4; D is undetermined. Germline V gene lookup returns CDR1 DFQATT and CDR2 SNEGSKA (reference sequence). The germline V and J ends were trimmed by 0 bases and 5 bases, with 7 bases remaining between them. The CDR3 is 13 residues long.

The chain employs TRBV7-9 and TRBJ2-7; possibly TRBD1 for D (7 bases). Between the trimmed V and J ends, which lost 5 bases and 2 bases, there was a span of 19 bases. Looked up from germline, CDR1 is SEHNR and CDR2 is FQNEAQ (reference sequence). There are 16 residues in the CDR3. In DNA form, the CDR3 reads TGTGCCAGCAGCCCACAGGGGAGGAAGGCTCCCTACGAGCAGTACTTC. Amino acids: CASSPQGRKAPYEQYF.

This chain joins TRBV7-9 and TRBJ1-5; 10 nucleotides match TRBD1. Germline V CDR1 and CDR2: SEHNR, FQNEAQ (reference sequence). This CDR3 is built from 17 residues. V shed 5 bases and J 0 bases; nucleotides not matched to a gene: 7. The CDR3 DNA follows: TGTGCCAGCAGCCGGGGACAGGGGATTTATAGCAATCAGCCCCAGCATTTT. It translates to CASSRGQGIYSNQPQHF.

This clonotype turned up a few times. The chain couples TRBV24-1 to TRBJ2-1; TRBD2 matches 10 bases. The V gene end was trimmed by 7 bases and the J gene end by 5 bases; junction bases not matched to a gene: 7. The CDR3 length is 15 residues. Germline V gene data show CDR1 as KGHDR and CDR2 as SFDVKD. CDR3 bases: TGTGCCACCAGCTTTAGCGGGAGGTCCGACAATGAGCAGTTCTTC. Translation gives CATSFSGRSDNEQFF.

The table lists this clonotype with a few counts. The rearrangement links TRBV7-9 to TRBJ2-5; D is perhaps TRBD1 or TRBD2 (5 bases each). Germline CDR1 SEHNR, CDR2 FQNEAQ (reference sequence). Deletions cut 7 bases from V and 5 bases from J, with 20 bases between. This CDR3 is 15 amino acids long. The CDR3 DNA follows: TGTGCCAGCACCTTTCGGGGACCTAGGTGGGAGACCCAGTACTTC. This encodes CASTFRGPRWETQYF.

This clonotype occurred a few times. The chain couples TRBV7-9 to TRBJ2-7, with D uncertain. CDR1 and CDR2 (germline): SEHNR, FQNEAQ (reference sequence). The V gene lost 5 bases and the J gene lost 2 bases, with 13 bases spanning the gap. CDR3 size: 14 residues. The CDR3, as DNA: TGTGCCAGCAGCCCGCCTCGTCGGGCCTACGAGCAGTACTTC. This gives the protein CASSPPRRAYEQYF.

The CDR3, as DNA: TGCAGTGCTAGAGGGGGGGGCCCCTACGAGCAGTACTTC. Translated: CSARGGGPYEQYF. The rearrangement joins TRBV20-1 to TRBJ2-7, with a possible D match to TRBD2 (7 bases). V was cut by 1 base and J by 2 bases, with 9 bases left in between. Germline V gives CDR1 DFQATT, CDR2 SNEGSKA (reference sequence). The CDR3 is made up of 13 amino acids.

This clonotype came up a few times. The V gene is TRBV4-1, the J gene TRBJ2-7; no definite D call. The V end was cut by 5 bases, the J end by 7 bases, with 6 bases between. This CDR3 has 10 amino acids. Germline V gene data show CDR1 as MGHRA and CDR2 as YSYEKL. The CDR3, as DNA: TGCGCCAGCAGCGGTATGGAGCAGTACTTC. It codes for CASSGMEQYF.

The chain has TRBV6-5 and TRBJ2-7; TRBD1 aligns across 8 bases. V was clipped by 0 bases and J by 7 bases; unmatched bases: 11. In germline, CDR1 is MNHEY, CDR2 SVGAGI. The CDR3 has 16 amino acids. CDR3: CASSYSAGGFGEEQYF. The CDR3 DNA follows: TGTGCCAGCAGTTACTCTGCAGGGGGCTTCGGGGAGGAGCAGTACTTC.

This clonotype was counted only a few times. The chain recombines TRBV24-1 with TRBJ2-2; the D is unclear. This CDR3 is 15 amino acids long. Trimming took off 1 base at V and 5 bases at J, with 10 bases between the two ends. The germline CDR1 and CDR2 sequences are KGHDR and SFDVKD. The CDR3 bases are TGTGCCACCAGTGATTTCGGGCAATATACCGGGGAGCTGTTTTTT. Encoded protein: CATSDFGQYTGELFF.

This clonotype was seen a few times. The chain combines TRBV6-1 with TRBJ2-3; the D is unclear. The CDR3 extends over 15 amino acids. The V end was cut by 8 bases, the J end by 0 bases, with 15 bases between. Germline V gene lookup returns CDR1 MNHNS and CDR2 SASEGT. CDR3 residues: CASSAGPTSTDTQYF. The CDR3 DNA follows: TGTGCCAGCTCAGCCGGGCCCACTAGCACAGATACGCAGTATTTT.

This clonotype was observed a handful of times. V and J are TRBV4-2 and TRBJ2-1; TRBD2 matches 9 bases. Germline-derived CDR1 and CDR2 are LGHNA and YNFKEQ. The CDR3 is made up of 18 amino acids. J lost 7 bases, V lost 2 bases, and 15 bases had no gene match. CDR3 protein: CASSQLLFLPGLANEQFF. CDR3 bases: TGTGCCAGCAGCCAACTTTTATTCCTGCCGGGACTAGCTAATGAGCAGTTCTTC.

In its sample, this clonotype was seen many times. The chain has TRBV4-3 and TRBJ2-1; D might be TRBD2 (5 bases). Germline V gene lookup returns CDR1 LGHNA and CDR2 YSLEER. This CDR3 has 12 amino acids. Between the trimmed V and J ends, which lost 4 bases and 4 bases, there was a span of 5 bases. The CDR3 sequence: CASSRTYNEQFF. In DNA, the CDR3 is TGCGCCAGCAGCCGGACTTACAATGAGCAGTTCTTC.

This chain links TRBV12-3 or TRBV12-4 with TRBJ2-1; 10 bases agree with TRBD2. The ends lost 5 bases at V and 10 bases at J; junction bases unmatched: 8. The CDR3 runs 14 residues. The CDR3 region is CASSLLAGVREQFF. CDR3 nucleotides: TGTGCCAGCAGTCTTCTAGCGGGAGTAAGGGAGCAGTTCTTC.

This clonotype was detected a few times. V and J are TRBV5-1 and TRBJ2-6; TRBD2 matches at 14 bases. The V gene end was trimmed by 4 bases and the J gene end by 2 bases; junction bases not matched to a gene: 5. CDR3 length equals 18 residues. Germline CDR1 is SGHRS and CDR2 is YFSETQ. The CDR3 region is CASSPGTSGSTGANVLTF. As DNA, the CDR3 is TGCGCCAGCAGCCCCGGGACTAGCGGGAGCACTGGGGCCAACGTCCTGACTTTC. Based on the CDR3 plus reference TRBV5-1 and TRBJ2-6, the full variable domain is KAGVTQTPRYLIKTRGQQVTLSCSPISGHRSVSWYQQTPGQGLQFLFEYFSETQRNKGNFPGRFSGRQFSNSRSEMNVSTLELGDSALYLCASSPGTSGSTGANVLTFGAGSRLTVL.

This clonotype was seen a handful of times. The gene calls are TRBV5-1 and TRBJ2-4; D is unclear. Germline V gene lookup returns CDR1 SGHRS and CDR2 YFSETQ. The length of the CDR3 is 14 residues. V gave up 0 bases and J gave up 5 bases, with 9 bases separating them. The CDR3 region has the DNA TGCGCCAGCAGCTTGGACGGGTATGAAAACATTCAGTACTTC. Its translation is CASSLDGYENIQYF.

There are a few counts of this clonotype. The junction differs from germline at one of its ends, possibly a read error. The V and J genes are TRBV6-5 and TRBJ2-2; no clear D gene. Looked up from germline, CDR1 is MNHEY and CDR2 is SVGAGI. The CDR3 has 13 amino acids. The CDR3 DNA reads TGTGCCAGCAGTAACTCCGTCACCGGGGAGCTGTTTTTT. Protein: CASSNSVTGELFF.

A few counts support this clonotype. This chain connects TRBV18 to TRBJ2-3; no firm D call. Germline CDR1 KGHSH, CDR2 LQKENI. The CDR3 has 13 residues. The ends were cut back, 0 bases at V and 2 bases at J, with 3 bases in the middle. In DNA, the CDR3 is TGTGCCAGCTCACCACCCAACACAGATACGCAGTATTTT. This sequence encodes CASSPPNTDTQYF.

This clonotype was seen only a few times. This rearrangement joins TRBV6-5 to TRBJ2-5; possibly TRBD1 or TRBD2 for D (5 bases each). The ends were cut back, 0 bases at V and 4 bases at J, with 9 bases in the middle. Germline loops: CDR1 MNHEY, CDR2 SVGAGI. The CDR3 loop spans 14 amino acids. CDR3 nucleotide sequence: TGTGCCAGCAGTTACTCGGGGACGGGAGAGACCCAGTACTTC. The encoded protein is CASSYSGTGETQYF.

This clonotype was counted many times. J is TRBJ2-7 and V is TRBV28, with 11 nucleotides matching TRBD2. Germline V gene sequence: CDR1 MDHEN, CDR2 SYDVKM. The CDR3 extends over 18 amino acids. J lost 3 bases, V lost 4 bases, and 14 bases had no gene match. CDR3 nucleotide sequence: TGTGCCAGCAGTTCCTACAGGGGAACTAGCGGGAGTGACTACGAGCAGTACTTC. Protein sequence: CASSSYRGTSGSDYEQYF.

The table lists this clonotype with a few counts. The J gene is TRBJ2-7, the V gene TRBV5-1; the match to TRBD2 covers 7 bases. The CDR3 spans 14 residues. J lost 4 bases, V lost 1 base, and 5 bases had no gene match. Germline loops: CDR1 SGHRS, CDR2 YFSETQ. The CDR3 nucleotides read TGCGCCAGCAGCTTGATGACTAGCCCTTACGAGCAGTACTTC. Protein product: CASSLMTSPYEQYF.

This clonotype was seen a few times. The chain is built from TRBV11-2 and TRBJ2-7, with 7 bases lining up with TRBD2. V lost 8 bases, J lost 5 bases, and 6 bases stayed unmatched. CDR3 length: 12 amino acids. CDR1 and CDR2 (germline): SGHAT, FQNNGV. CDR3 sequence: CASLADTDEQYF. The CDR3 DNA reads as TGTGCCAGCCTAGCGGACACCGACGAGCAGTACTTC.

This clonotype showed up just a few times. The chain links TRBV27 to TRBJ1-6, with TRBD1 as a possible D gene (5 bases). Germline loops: CDR1 MNHEY, CDR2 SMNVEV (reference sequence). Trimming stripped 4 bases from V and 9 bases from J, with 13 bases between. CDR3 length: 14 amino acids. The CDR3 region has the DNA TGTGCCAGCAGTTATCGGGGACGGGTTTCACCCCTCCACTTT. Translating it yields CASSYRGRVSPLHF.

This clonotype was counted a few times. The gene calls are TRBV20-1 and TRBJ2-1, with D perhaps matching TRBD1 (5 bases). Trimming removed 5 bases from V and 4 bases from J, with 18 bases in between. CDR1 is DFQATT and CDR2 is SNEGSKA in the germline V gene (reference sequence). The CDR3 spans 15 residues. DNA of the CDR3: TGCAGTGCTCTCCAGTTTGGCAGGGCTTACAATGAGCAGTTCTTC. Its translation: CSALQFGRAYNEQFF.

This CDR3 is CASSPVRGHYTDTQYF. Written as DNA, the CDR3 is TGTGCCAGCAGCCCCGTTCGCGGTCACTACACAGATACGCAGTATTTT. The chain employs TRBV5-6 and TRBJ2-3, with unresolved D. CDR3 length equals 16 residues. Germline CDR1 reads SGHDT; CDR2 reads YYEEEE. Trimming stripped 4 bases from V and 2 bases from J, with 17 bases between.

V gene TRBV29-1 combines with J gene TRBJ2-2; no clear D gene. V was clipped by 5 bases and J by 3 bases, with 4 bases between them. CDR3 length equals 11 residues. Germline lookup yields CDR1 SQVTM and CDR2 ANQGSEA. The CDR3 is CSVRDTGELFF. The CDR3 region has the DNA TGCAGCGTTCGGGACACCGGGGAGCTGTTTTTT.

This sequence joins TRBV7-2 and TRBJ2-7; D gene uncertain. CDR1 and CDR2 (germline): SGHTA, FQGNSA. V was trimmed by 1 base and J by 0 bases, leaving 10 bases between them. This CDR3 contains 15 residues. CDR3 amino acids: CASSLVSAPSYEQYF. CDR3 nucleotides: TGTGCCAGCAGCTTAGTCTCCGCCCCCTCCTACGAGCAGTACTTC.

The chain combines TRBV5-6 with TRBJ2-1; tentative D call: TRBD2 (5 bases). This CDR3 has 15 amino acids. Germline V gene sequence: CDR1 SGHDT, CDR2 YYEEEE. Trimming removed 0 bases at V and 7 bases at J, with 14 bases between. The chain's CDR3 is CASSLAGNRRNEQFF. The CDR3 nucleotides are TGTGCCAGCAGCTTGGCAGGCAACCGGAGGAATGAGCAGTTCTTC.

This chain connects TRBV12-3 or TRBV12-4 to TRBJ2-1; perhaps D is TRBD1 or TRBD2 (6 bases each). Trimming took 5 bases from V and 9 from J, leaving 23 bases between them. This CDR3 contains 16 residues. The CDR3 here is CASSLPGGTAVSEQFF. The CDR3 DNA follows: TGTGCCAGCAGTCTTCCCGGGGGCACCGCCGTTAGTGAGCAGTTCTTC.

The genes are TRBV6-5 and TRBJ2-1, with unresolved D. V was trimmed by 0 bases and J by 0 bases, leaving 15 bases between them. The CDR3 has 18 residues. The germline V gene has CDR1 MNHEY and CDR2 SVGAGI. The CDR3 region has the DNA TGTGCCAGCAGTTACTCTAGAACTTCCTTGAGCTCCTACAATGAGCAGTTCTTC. Translated: CASSYSRTSLSSYNEQFF.